This is a list of T cell receptor beta chains from one sample in a study of cytomegalovirus exposure and HLA in healthy donors. Method: immunoSEQ multiplex PCR; TCRdb's copy keeps in-frame clones and lacks some. The table includes about 180,000 clones, around 80% detected once. Sequencing was carried out using PBMCs. Every receptor here comes from a girl aged 5 to 17 in good health and CMV-seropositive. CDR3s include the opening cysteine and the closing phenylalanine or tryptophan. The order of the fields is J gene, V gene, CDR3 protein.

>TRBJ2-2|TRBV6-4
CASSDSSGSGSGELFF
>TRBJ2-3|TRBV19
CASSLLAGGTDTQYF
>TRBJ2-7|TRBV30
CAWSPGGVSYEQYF
>TRBJ2-1|TRBV5-1
CASSPGATSGYNEQFF
>TRBJ1-4|TRBV29-1
CSVIPQGGTATNEKLFF
>TRBJ1-5|TRBV18
CASSPPGGVRQPQHF
>TRBJ1-1|TRBV19
CASSILDSLNTEAFF
>TRBJ1-2|TRBV7-9
CASSTGGTDLYGYTF
>TRBJ1-2|TRBV7-9
CASSLKGQGAIGYTF
>TRBJ2-1|TRBV28
CASSPGLAGANEQFF
>TRBJ1-4|TRBV5-1
CASSLVNSGYEKLFF
>TRBJ2-1|TRBV25-1
CASSDLATSSEQFF
>TRBJ2-1|TRBV7-9
CASSAGVGEQFF
>TRBJ2-1|TRBV9
CASSIRGDQSYNEQFF
>TRBJ2-5|TRBV5-4
CASSLGGLAGRETQYF
>TRBJ2-1|TRBV5-1
CASSSSSGHYNEQFF
>TRBJ2-5|TRBV10-3
CAISGNYLLEETQYF
>TRBJ2-4|TRBV14
CASSHGGPNIQYF
>TRBJ2-7|TRBV2
CASRRSGNEQYF
>TRBJ2-1|TRBV4-3
CASSQDAESSYNEQFF
>TRBJ2-4|TRBV4-2
CASSPGTSGKIQYF
>TRBJ2-7|TRBV9
CASSVSGTDYEQYF
>TRBJ1-2|TRBV6-5
CASSYRQGGGYTF
>TRBJ1-3|TRBV19
CASSMSASGNTIYF
>TRBJ2-1|TRBV29-1
CSVKRTSGTHYNEQFF
>TRBJ1-1|TRBV5-4
CASSLDFPQGKAFF
>TRBJ2-1|TRBV14
CASSSIGGVYNEQFF
>TRBJ2-1|TRBV11-3
CASSDGRGGEQFF
>TRBJ1-5|TRBV19
CASSIVPTQPQHF
>TRBJ1-1|TRBV7-8
CASSLGTYAEAFF
>TRBJ2-1|TRBV20-1
CSARSPNEQFF
>TRBJ1-5|TRBV10-3
CAIRPGGGDQPQHF
>TRBJ2-2|TRBV5-6
CASSAGQGGAGELFF
>TRBJ2-5|TRBV5-6
CASSMTNQETQYF
>TRBJ1-2|TRBV30
CAWNHRQGHGYTF
>TRBJ2-3|TRBV5-1
CASTRDTSTDTQYF
>TRBJ2-7|TRBV7-9
CASSFLAGSSYEQYF
>TRBJ2-7|TRBV5-8
CASSQGTALTDEQYF
>TRBJ2-7|TRBV5-1
CASSLGGQGGYEQYF
>TRBJ1-1|TRBV29-1
CSVEKGLNTEAFF
>TRBJ1-2|TRBV5-6
CASSPGQSYGYTF
>TRBJ2-1|TRBV27
CASSFLQADNEQFF